This T cell receptor beta chain was sequenced in a study of blood T cell repertoires in COVID-19. Study details: T cells, B-cell-depleted T cells, or PBMCs provided the cDNA or gDNA that served as material.

TCRdb keeps only in-frame clones here, not all; method: immunoSEQ multiplex PCR. The repertoire holds about 280,000 clones, with approximately 90% as singletons. The CDR3 runs 14 residues. The junction had 3 bases not matched to a gene; V was cut back by 3 bases and J by 3 bases. The V gene's germline CDR1 is SGHRS and CDR2 YFSETQ. V usage is TRBV5-1 and J usage is TRBJ1-1, with TRBD1 matching over 9 bases. This TCR was recovered from a woman aged 55-70 years in a cohort exposed to, infected with or recovered from COVID-19 (not recorded which). Specimen: PBMCs or T cells enriched from blood (not recorded which). The chain's CDR3 is CASSSGTGYTEAFF. In DNA form, the CDR3 reads TGCGCCAGCAGCTCCGGGACAGGGTACACTGAAGCTTTCTTT.